These T cell receptor beta chains were read from a single sample in a study of chemoradiotherapy in HPV16-positive cancers. TCRdb keeps only in-frame clones here, not all; method: immunoSEQ multiplex PCR. The data hold about 21,000 clones, with around 87% observed a single time. The source material was blood, sampled from a patient who underwent chemoradiotherapy. Receptors originate from a human donor with HPV-associated anogenital cancer. Each CDR3 is given with its conserved first and last residue. Fields, in order: CDR3 length, clone size, J gene, D gene, V gene, CDR3 DNA, CDR3 protein. D genes are given only for firm matches. Expanded clones get a size class; other rows say once, few or many, or leave the size out.

>16|-|TRBJ2-7|TRBD2|TRBV28
TGTGCCAGCAGTTTTAAGGAGGTAGCGGGGAGGTACGAGCAGTACTTC
CASSFKEVAGRYEQYF
>14|-|TRBJ2-1|-|TRBV15
TGTGCCACCAGCCGGGATAAAGGCTACAATGAGCAGTTCTTC
CATSRDKGYNEQFF
>15|-|TRBJ2-7|-|TRBV7-2
TGTGCCAGCAGCTTATATGGTACGGGGTCCTACGAGCAGTACTTC
CASSLYGTGSYEQYF
>14|once|TRBJ1-5|-|TRBV28
TGTGCCAGCACCTCGGGTGTCCGGAATCAGCCCCAGCATTTT
CASTSGVRNQPQHF
>14|-|TRBJ2-5|-|TRBV7-9
TGTGCCAGCAGCTTAGCGGGAGGAGGAGAGACCCAGTACTTC
CASSLAGGGETQYF
>13|-|TRBJ1-2|-|TRBV10-3
TGTGCCATCAGTGATTTGGGGTTCGATGGCTACACCTTC
CAISDLGFDGYTF
>15|-|TRBJ1-6|-|TRBV10-3
TGTGCCATCAGTGTAGGTTCGGCAGGAAATTCACCCCTCCACTTT
CAISVGSAGNSPLHF
>14|once|TRBJ1-2|-|TRBV9
TGTGCCAGCAGCGTAGCCCTCGGGTTCTATGGCTACACCTTC
CASSVALGFYGYTF
>17|-|TRBJ2-5|TRBD2|TRBV27
TGTGCCAGCAGTTGGTTGAGGGGACTAGCGGCGCAAGAGACCCAGTACTTC
CASSWLRGLAAQETQYF
>15|-|TRBJ2-6|TRBD1|TRBV7-3
TGTGCCAGCAGCACGACAGGGGTCGGGGCCAACGTCCTGACTTTC
CASSTTGVGANVLTF
>16|-|TRBJ1-5|TRBD1|TRBV7-8
TGTGCCAGCAGCGTTGGGACAGGGGGCAACAATCAGCCCCAGCATTTT
CASSVGTGGNNQPQHF
>12|-|TRBJ2-2|-|TRBV7-3
TGTGCCAGCAGCTTAACGACCGGGGAGCTGTTTTTT
CASSLTTGELFF
>17|-|TRBJ2-5|TRBD1|TRBV5-4
TGTGCCAGCAGCTTGGGGGGGACAGGGGGCGCTTCGGAGACCCAGTACTTC
CASSLGGTGGASETQYF
>11|-|TRBJ1-1|-|TRBV2
TGTGCCAGCAGAGAGAACACTGAAGCTTTCTTT
CASRENTEAFF
>13|-|TRBJ1-5|-|TRBV2
TGTGCCAGCAGTGAAGAGGTTAAGCAGCCCCAGCATTTT
CASSEEVKQPQHF
>13|-|TRBJ1-1|TRBD1|TRBV29-1
TGCAGCGTTAGGCCCCGGACAGGGTCTGAAGCTTTCTTT
CSVRPRTGSEAFF
>18|-|TRBJ1-3|-|TRBV9
TGTGCCAGCAGTGGGGGGAAAGGACACGAATTCTCTGGAAACACCATATATTTT
CASSGGKGHEFSGNTIYF
>15|-|TRBJ2-2|TRBD2|TRBV5-1
TGCGCCAGCAGCACCGAGCGGGGGGTAACCGGGGAGCTGTTTTTT
CASSTERGVTGELFF
>15|once|TRBJ2-2|TRBD2|TRBV6-1
TGTGCCAGCACCGCTGGTAGCGGGAGATCCGGGGAGCTGTTTTTT
CASTAGSGRSGELFF
>11|-|TRBJ2-7|-|TRBV20-1
TGCAGTGCTAGGGGCGTGGACGAGCAGTACTTC
CSARGVDEQYF
>16|-|TRBJ2-7|TRBD1|TRBV7-9
TGTGCCAGCAGACTCCCCGGGACAGGAAGCTCCTACGAGCAGTACTTC
CASRLPGTGSSYEQYF
>12|-|TRBJ2-7|-|TRBV5-1
TGCGCCAGCAGTTCGGATACCTACGAGCAGTACTTC
CASSSDTYEQYF
>14|-|TRBJ1-1|-|TRBV7-9
TGTGCCAGCAGCTTACGGGGCAAGAACACTGAAGCTTTCTTT
CASSLRGKNTEAFF
>12|-|TRBJ2-7|-|TRBV7-2
TGTGCCAGCAGCTTAGGGGCATACGAGCAGTACTTC
CASSLGAYEQYF
>14|-|TRBJ1-6|-|TRBV27
TGTGCCAGCAGTTATAGCTCCTATAATTCACCCCTCCACTTT
CASSYSSYNSPLHF
>15|-|TRBJ1-2|-|TRBV21-1
TGTGCCAGCAGCAAAAGACCGCGACCTAACTATGGCTACACCTTC
CASSKRPRPNYGYTF
>14|-|TRBJ2-7|TRBD1|TRBV5-5
TGTGCCAGCAGCGCAGGGACAGGGGTTAGCGAGCAGTACTTC
CASSAGTGVSEQYF
>14|-|TRBJ1-1|-|TRBV7-8
TGTGCCAGCAGCTTAGGGTCTGAGAACACTGAAGCTTTCTTT
CASSLGSENTEAFF
>13|once|TRBJ2-1|-|TRBV14
TGTGCCAGCAGCCCGCTAAGCCAGGGAGGACGGTTCTTC
CASSPLSQGGRFF
>13|-|TRBJ2-1|TRBD2|TRBV5-1
TGCGCCAGCAGCGCGACTAGCCGCAATGAGCAGTTCTTC
CASSATSRNEQFF
>17|-|TRBJ2-5|TRBD2|TRBV9
TGTGCCAGCAGCCCTGGGACTAGCGGGGGGGCCTTGGAGACCCAGTACTTC
CASSPGTSGGALETQYF
>13|-|TRBJ1-3|-|TRBV19
TGTGCCAGTAGTATTCGAAACGTAAACACCATATATTTT
CASSIRNVNTIYF
>14|-|TRBJ2-7|-|TRBV4-3
TGCGCCAGCAGCCGAGCGGTACAGACATACGAGCAGTACTTC
CASSRAVQTYEQYF
>16|once|TRBJ1-3|-|TRBV6-6
TGTGCCAGCAGTTACTCCCAGGCCTCCTCTGGAAACACCATATATTTT
CASSYSQASSGNTIYF
>15|-|TRBJ1-1|TRBD1|TRBV7-2
TGTGCCAGCAGCTTAGCAGGGACAGGGGGGACTGAAGCTTTCTTT
CASSLAGTGGTEAFF
>12|-|TRBJ1-1|-|TRBV7-2
TGTGCCAGCAGCTTGAACCGCAGGGATGCTTTCTTT
CASSLNRRDAFF
>14|-|TRBJ2-1|-|TRBV5-1
TGCGCCAGCAGTCCCCAAGGGACCTACAATGAGCAGTTCTTC
CASSPQGTYNEQFF